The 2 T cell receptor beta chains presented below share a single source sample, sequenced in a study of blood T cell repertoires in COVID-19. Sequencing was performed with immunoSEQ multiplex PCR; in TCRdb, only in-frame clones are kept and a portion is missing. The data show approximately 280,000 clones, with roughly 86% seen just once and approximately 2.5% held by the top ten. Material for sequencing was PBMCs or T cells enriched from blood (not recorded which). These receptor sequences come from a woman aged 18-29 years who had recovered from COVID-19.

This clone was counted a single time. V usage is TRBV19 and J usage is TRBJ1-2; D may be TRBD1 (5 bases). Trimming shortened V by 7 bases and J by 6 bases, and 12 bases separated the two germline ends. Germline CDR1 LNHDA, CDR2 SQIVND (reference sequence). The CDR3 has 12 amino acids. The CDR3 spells CASKTGNNGYTF. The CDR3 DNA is TGTGCCAGTAAAACAGGAAACAATGGCTACACCTTC.

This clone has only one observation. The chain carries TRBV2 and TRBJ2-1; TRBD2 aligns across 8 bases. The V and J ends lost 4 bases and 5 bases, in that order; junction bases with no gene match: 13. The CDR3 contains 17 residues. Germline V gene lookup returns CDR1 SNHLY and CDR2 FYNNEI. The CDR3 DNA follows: TGTGCCAGCAGTGTCCTCATAGCGGGAACCCGCAACAATGAGCAGTTCTTC. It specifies CASSVLIAGTRNNEQFF. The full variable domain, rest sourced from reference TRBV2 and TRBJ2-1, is EPEVTQTPSHQVTQMGQEVILRCVPISNHLYFYWYRQILGQKVEFLVSFYNNEISEKSEIFDDQFSVERPDGSNFTLKIRSTKLEDSAMYFCASSVLIAGTRNNEQFFGPGTRLTVL.